Following are 23 T cell receptor beta chains from one sample sequenced in a study of shared clonotypes between healthy human individuals. Assay: immunoSEQ multiplex PCR; the TCRdb copy retains only in-frame clones and omits some. The profile shows hundreds of thousands of clones, around 73% of them singletons. The sequencing input was memory CD4+ T cells sorted from blood. Subset here: CD45RA-negative fraction. All receptors come from a young woman in good health.

The V gene is TRBV10-3, the J gene TRBJ2-3, with D perhaps assigned TRBD1 or TRBD2 (6 bases each). V was trimmed by 7 bases and J by 3 bases, leaving 20 bases between them. Germline V gene lookup returns CDR1 ENHRY and CDR2 SYGVKD. CDR3 length: 16 amino acids. CDR3 DNA: TGTGCCATCAAGGGGGGCGCGGGAAGTGCAACAGATACGCAGTATTTT. Its translation: CAIKGGAGSATDTQYF.

Ten or more counts support this clone. This chain links TRBV27 with TRBJ2-1; 7 bases match TRBD1. After removal of 5 bases from V and 2 bases from J, the junction contained 9 bases not matched to a gene. CDR3 length: 16 amino acids. Germline-derived CDR1 and CDR2 are MNHEY and SMNVEV (reference sequence). CDR3 nucleotide sequence: TGTGCCAGCAGTGGACGGGGCGACAGGGCCTACAATGAGCAGTTCTTC. Its translation: CASSGRGDRAYNEQFF.

CDR3 sequence reads: CASRLGTSGHYEQYF. For the CDR3, the DNA is TGTGCCAGTAGGCTCGGGACTAGCGGGCACTACGAGCAGTACTTC. This rearrangement joins TRBV5-4 to TRBJ2-7, with 12 nucleotides matching TRBD2. There are 15 residues in the CDR3. Germline V lookup: CDR1 SGHNT, CDR2 YYREEE (reference sequence). Unmatched junction bases numbered 9, after V lost 8 bases and J lost 3 bases.

This rearrangement joins TRBV6-5 to TRBJ2-7; TRBD1 aligns across 9 bases. The CDR3 extends over 14 amino acids. The germline gives CDR1 MNHEY, CDR2 SVGAGI. V lost 6 bases, J lost 3 bases, and 6 bases stayed unmatched. CDR3 residues: CASSRGQGGYEQYF. CDR3 coding DNA: TGTGCCAGCAGCCGGGGACAGGGAGGCTACGAGCAGTACTTC.

This chain connects TRBV19 to TRBJ2-5, with 10 bases identical to TRBD1. The trim removed 5 bases at V and 0 bases at J, leaving 9 bases unmatched. Germline CDR1 reads LNHDA; CDR2 reads SQIVND (reference sequence). The CDR3 is 17 residues long. CDR3 sequence: CASSPTGTGVYQETQYF. CDR3 in DNA: TGTGCCAGTAGTCCCACCGGGACAGGGGTGTACCAAGAGACCCAGTACTTC.

This clone has only a few counts. CDR3 nucleotides: TGCAGCGCCGTAGAGGGGGCAGTGGAGACCCAGTACTTC. Translated, it gives CSAVEGAVETQYF. The chain has TRBV29-1 and TRBJ2-5, with 7 bases identical to TRBD1. The CDR3 runs to 13 residues. The germline V gene encodes CDR1 SQVTM and CDR2 ANQGSEA. J gave up 5 bases and V 7 bases, and 10 bases lay outside the gene matches.

The chain joins TRBV28 to TRBJ2-7; 11 bases are a match to TRBD2. Germline V gene sequence: CDR1 MDHEN, CDR2 SYDVKM. This CDR3 contains 13 residues. The V and J ends lost 6 bases and 5 bases, in that order; junction bases with no gene match: 3. The CDR3 nucleotides are TGTGCCAGCAGACTAGCGGGAGTACACGAGCAGTACTTC. Protein: CASRLAGVHEQYF. Based on the CDR3 plus reference TRBV28 and TRBJ2-7, the full variable domain is DVKVTQSSRYLVKRTGEKVFLECVQDMDHENMFWYRQDPGLGLRLIYFSYDVKMKEKGDIPEGYSVSREKKERFSLILESASTNQTSMYLCASRLAGVHEQYFGPGTRLTVT.

V gene TRBV7-2 combines with J gene TRBJ1-1, with 7 bases that match TRBD1. After removal of 5 bases from V and 4 bases from J, the junction contained 7 bases not matched to a gene. Germline V lookup: CDR1 SGHTA, CDR2 FQGNSA. The CDR3 is made up of 14 amino acids. The CDR3 loop reads CASSVITGATEAFF. CDR3 nucleotides: TGTGCCAGCAGCGTAATAACAGGGGCCACTGAAGCTTTCTTT.

The rearrangement uses TRBV28 and TRBJ2-3, with 8 bases matching TRBD1. This CDR3 has 16 residues. V lost 8 bases and J lost 4; bases outside the gene matches: 14. The germline V gene has CDR1 MDHEN and CDR2 SYDVKM. CDR3 residues: CASGDETGVLADTQYF. The CDR3 DNA is TGTGCCAGCGGGGATGAGACAGGGGTTTTGGCAGATACGCAGTATTTT. The variable domain in full, completed from reference TRBV28 and TRBJ2-3, reads DVKVTQSSRYLVKRTGEKVFLECVQDMDHENMFWYRQDPGLGLRLIYFSYDVKMKEKGDIPEGYSVSREKKERFSLILESASTNQTSMYLCASGDETGVLADTQYFGPGTRLTVL.

The count of this clone is one. The chain couples TRBV6-1 to TRBJ1-5; 9 bases fit TRBD1. V shed 5 bases, J shed 5 bases, and the junction held 7 bases outside the gene matches. CDR1 is MNHNS, CDR2 SASEGT, per germline. This CDR3 region has 15 residues. The CDR3 nucleotides read TGTGCCAGCAGTCCCGTGGGACAGGGCTATCAGCCCCAGCATTTT. Amino acid sequence: CASSPVGQGYQPQHF.

This chain joins TRBV5-1 and TRBJ1-5; 7 bases align to TRBD1. Trimming removed 0 bases from V and 4 bases from J; junction bases left unmatched: 4. Germline V gene sequence: CDR1 SGHRS, CDR2 YFSETQ. The CDR3 is 15 residues long. This CDR3 is CASSLAGTANQPQHF. The DNA of the CDR3 is TGCGCCAGCAGCTTGGCCGGGACAGCTAATCAGCCCCAGCATTTT.

This clone was recorded only once. V gene TRBV2 combines with J gene TRBJ2-7, with 7 bases aligning to TRBD1. The germline V gene encodes CDR1 SNHLY and CDR2 FYNNEI. The V gene end was trimmed by 6 bases and the J gene end by 2 bases; junction bases not matched to a gene: 4. CDR3 size: 13 residues. CDR3 residues: CASRRTGTYEQYF. CDR3 sequence (DNA): TGTGCCAGCAGGAGGACAGGCACCTACGAGCAGTACTTC.

The chain uses TRBV5-4 and TRBJ2-2; 11 bases are a match to TRBD2. Germline CDR1 and CDR2: SGHNT and YYREEE (reference sequence). V was clipped by 4 bases and J by 4 bases; unmatched bases: 6. The CDR3 is made up of 16 amino acids. The CDR3 DNA sequence: TGTGCCAGCAGCCCGGGGGGACTAGCGGCCACCGGGGAGCTGTTTTTT. Protein: CASSPGGLAATGELFF.

A note on this clone: The same CDR3 arises from other DNA sequences in this sample as well. The chain uses TRBV5-1 and TRBJ2-1, with 8 bases fitting TRBD2. J lost 1 base, V lost 4 bases, and 1 base had no gene match. The germline V gene has CDR1 SGHRS and CDR2 YFSETQ. This CDR3 has 14 amino acids. For the CDR3, the DNA is TGCGCCAGCAGCCTAGCGGGTTCCTACAATGAGCAGTTCTTC. It codes for CASSLAGSYNEQFF.

The chain uses TRBV19 and TRBJ1-5; D gene ambiguous. The CDR3 sequence is 16 residues long. The germline V gene encodes CDR1 LNHDA and CDR2 SQIVND (reference sequence). Trimming took off 1 base at V and 7 bases at J, with 17 bases between the two ends. CDR3 DNA sequence: TGTGCCAGTAGTATAGGTGCAGGACGAGAGGGCCAGCCCCAGCATTTT. This sequence encodes CASSIGAGREGQPQHF.

The chain has TRBV7-9 and TRBJ2-7; 10 bases line up with TRBD2. The CDR3 runs to 16 residues. V was clipped by 5 bases and J by 5 bases; unmatched bases: 12. CDR1 is SEHNR, CDR2 FQNEAQ, per germline (reference sequence). CDR3 amino acids: CASSPQGASGRHEQYF. The CDR3, as DNA: TGTGCCAGCAGCCCTCAGGGCGCTAGCGGGAGACACGAGCAGTACTTC. Full variable domain (remainder filled in from reference TRBV7-9 and TRBJ2-7): DTGVSQNPRHKITKRGQNVTFRCDPISEHNRLYWYRQTLGQGPEFLTYFQNEAQLEKSRLLSDRFSAERPKGSFSTLEIQRTEQGDSAMYLCASSPQGASGRHEQYFGPGTRLTVT.

This chain uses TRBV28 with TRBJ1-3, with D possibly TRBD1 on 6 matching bases. V dropped 6 bases and J dropped 4 bases, with 13 bases sitting between them. The germline V gene encodes CDR1 MDHEN and CDR2 SYDVKM. This CDR3 comprises 14 residues. Here the CDR3 DNA reads TGTGCCAGCAGAATTACAGGGCTAGGAAACACCATATATTTT. Its protein product is CASRITGLGNTIYF.

This rearrangement joins TRBV7-9 to TRBJ2-7, with 8 bases that match TRBD1. The junction had 7 bases not matched to a gene; V was cut back by 0 bases and J by 3 bases. The germline V gene has CDR1 SEHNR and CDR2 FQNEAQ (reference sequence). This CDR3 spans 16 amino acids. CDR3 nucleotides: TGTGCCAGCAGCTTAGCTTGGACAGGGCAAGACTACGAGCAGTACTTC. Amino acid sequence: CASSLAWTGQDYEQYF.

CDR3 loop: CASSKTAGEVGELFF. The CDR3 DNA reads TGTGCCAGCAGCAAGACAGCGGGAGAGGTCGGGGAGCTGTTTTTT. This sequence joins TRBV11-2 and TRBJ2-2; 8 bases are a match to TRBD2. This CDR3 spans 15 amino acids. CDR1 is SGHAT, CDR2 FQNNGV, per germline. After removal of 5 bases from V and 7 bases from J, the junction contained 9 bases not matched to a gene.

The CDR3 reads CSVVWRANYGYTF. CDR3 nucleotides: TGCAGCGTTGTCTGGAGGGCTAACTATGGCTACACCTTC. V is TRBV29-1 and J is TRBJ1-2, with D hard to call. V shed 4 bases and J shed 0 bases, with 9 bases lying between them. Germline CDR1 is SQVTM and CDR2 is ANQGSEA. CDR3 length: 13 amino acids. Looking up the rest from reference TRBV29-1 and TRBJ1-2 gives the full variable domain: SAVISQKPSRDICQRGTSLTIQCQVDSQVTMMFWYRQQPGQSLTLIATANQGSEATYESGFVIDKFPISRPNLTFSTLTVSNMSPEDSSIYLCSVVWRANYGYTFGSGTRLTVV.

The chain uses TRBV4-1 and TRBJ1-1; no clear D. The ends were cut back, 4 bases at V and 3 bases at J, with 18 bases in the middle. The CDR3 covers 16 residues. CDR1 MGHRA and CDR2 YSYEKL come from the germline V gene. CDR3 region: CASSRDRQRRDTEAFF. CDR3 nucleotide sequence: TGCGCCAGCAGCCGAGATCGGCAGAGACGAGACACTGAAGCTTTCTTT.

V gene TRBV7-2 combines with J gene TRBJ2-3, with D unresolved. The CDR3 consists of 12 residues. Trimming removed 5 bases from V and 4 bases from J, with 7 bases in between. CDR1 and CDR2 (germline): SGHTA, FQGNSA. The CDR3 loop is CASSTYSDTQYF. The CDR3 DNA reads as TGTGCCAGCAGCACATACTCAGATACGCAGTATTTT.

The V and J genes are TRBV19 and TRBJ2-1, with TRBD2 identical over 10 bases. Trimming at V came to 5 bases and at J to 2 bases, leaving 12 bases not matched to a gene. Per germline, CDR1 LNHDA and CDR2 SQIVND (reference sequence). The CDR3 spans 18 residues. The CDR3 reads CASSDWASGRSTYNEQFF. CDR3 in DNA: TGTGCCAGTAGTGACTGGGCTAGCGGGAGATCGACCTACAATGAGCAGTTCTTC.